The present TCR beta chain was sequenced within a study of blood T cell repertoires in COVID-19. Study background: Acute and convalescent COVID-19 samples came from the United States, Italy and Spain. The cDNA or gDNA used as material had been derived from T cells, B-cell-depleted T cells, or PBMCs.

The ends were cut back, 2 bases at V and 9 bases at J, with 13 bases in the middle. The CDR3 consists of 13 residues. In germline, CDR1 is MDHEN, CDR2 SYDVKM. Sequencing was performed with immunoSEQ multiplex PCR; in TCRdb, only in-frame clones are kept and a portion is missing. The sample holds 250,000 to 350,000 clones, 70% to 90% seen once. This TCR was recovered from a woman aged 55-70 years with acute or convalescent COVID-19. Sequences were obtained from peripheral blood. The chain is built from TRBV28 and TRBJ2-5, with D tentatively TRBD1 (5 bases). The CDR3 DNA reads as TGTGCCAGCAGTTTAATGGGGCCTGGATCCCAGTACTTC. Its protein is CASSLMGPGSQYF.